The rows below give T cell receptor beta chains drawn from one sample of a study of blood T cell repertoires in COVID-19. The protocol was immunoSEQ multiplex PCR, while the TCRdb copy is restricted to in-frame clones and leaves out a portion. The sample records about 150,000 clones, more than 75% being singletons. The sequenced sample consisted of peripheral blood. These TCRs come from a man between 60 and 75 years old who had recovered from COVID-19. CDR3s include the opening cysteine and the closing phenylalanine or tryptophan. D genes are given only for firm matches. The size entry is marked missing in some rows and otherwise reads once, few, many or a size class.

d_call	cdr3_length	v_call	j_call	clone_size	cdr3_aa	cdr3_nt
.	13	TRBV19	TRBJ1-4	.	CASQGVSNEKLFF	TGTGCCAGCCAAGGGGTTTCGAATGAAAAACTGTTTTTT
TRBD1	14	TRBV3-1/TRBV3-2	TRBJ2-7	.	CASSRDRDAYEQYF	TGTGCCAGCAGCCGTGACAGGGATGCCTACGAGCAGTACTTC
TRBD1	14	TRBV28	TRBJ1-2	.	CASSSGGANYGYTF	TGTGCCAGCAGTTCAGGGGGCGCCAACTATGGCTACACCTTC
.	15	TRBV7-2	TRBJ1-2	.	CASSQTGGPEWGYTF	TGTGCCAGCAGCCAAACCGGGGGGCCGGAATGGGGCTACACCTTC
TRBD2	16	TRBV28	TRBJ2-7	.	CASSLALAGGIYEQYF	TGTGCCAGCAGTTTAGCACTAGCGGGGGGGATCTACGAGCAGTACTTC
.	13	TRBV6-1	TRBJ1-2	.	CASSEVDSYGYTF	TGTGCCAGCAGTGAAGTGGACAGCTATGGCTACACCTTC
TRBD1	19	TRBV28	TRBJ2-6	.	CASSDYTGTGGSGANVLTF	TGTGCCAGCAGTGACTACACCGGGACAGGGGGGTCTGGGGCCAACGTCCTGACTTTC
TRBD2	16	TRBV29-1	TRBJ2-7	.	CSVGGGGLRSSYEQYF	TGCAGCGTTGGCGGGGGGGGACTCAGGAGCTCCTACGAGCAGTACTTC
.	16	TRBV7-2	TRBJ2-6	.	CASSLPRGGGANVLTF	TGTGCCAGCAGCTTACCAAGGGGCGGCGGGGCCAACGTCCTGACTTTC
TRBD1	15	TRBV5-1	TRBJ1-1	.	CASSWTGRQDTEAFF	TGCGCCAGCAGCTGGACAGGCCGGCAAGATACTGAAGCTTTCTTT
TRBD1	16	TRBV7-6	TRBJ2-3	.	CASSLEGTEYTDTQYF	TGTGCCAGCAGCTTAGAGGGGACAGAATACACAGATACGCAGTATTTT
TRBD2	15	TRBV5-5	TRBJ2-3	.	CASSSGAGATDTQYF	TGTGCCAGCAGTTCCGGTGCGGGAGCGACAGATACGCAGTATTTT
TRBD2	18	TRBV5-3	TRBJ2-5	.	CARSSPGTSGGARKTQYF	TGTGCCAGAAGCTCCCCCGGGACTAGCGGGGGGGCTAGGAAGACCCAGTACTTC
.	13	TRBV6-1	TRBJ1-5	.	CASSEQGGQPQHF	TGTGCCAGCAGTGAACAGGGAGGTCAGCCCCAGCATTTT
TRBD2	15	TRBV7-2	TRBJ2-1	.	CASSSTSGPYNEQFF	TGTGCCAGCAGCTCTACTAGCGGGCCATACAATGAGCAGTTCTTC
.	14	TRBV7-2	TRBJ2-3	.	CASSLLTATDTQYF	TGTGCCAGCAGCCTCCTGACAGCCACAGATACGCAGTATTTT
.	13	TRBV6-5	TRBJ1-1	.	CASRRTVDTEAFF	TGTGCCAGCAGGAGGACAGTCGACACTGAAGCTTTCTTT
TRBD1	13	TRBV6-5	TRBJ1-6	.	CASSEGASSPLHF	TGTGCCAGCAGCGAGGGGGCAAGTTCACCCCTCCACTTT
TRBD1	14	TRBV6-1	TRBJ1-2	few	CASSEGQLNYGYTF	TGTGCCAGCAGTGAGGGACAGCTTAACTATGGCTACACCTTC
.	16	TRBV9	TRBJ2-1	once	CASSAYGTSSYNEQFF	TGTGCCAGCAGCGCCTACGGGACAAGCTCCTACAATGAGCAGTTCTTC
.	15	TRBV6-2/TRBV6-3	TRBJ2-6	.	CASSPRDSGANVLTF	TGTGCCAGCAGCCCCAGGGATTCTGGGGCCAACGTCCTGACTTTC
.	15	TRBV19	TRBJ1-5	.	CASSMAQVGNQPQHF	TGTGCCAGTAGTATGGCCCAGGTGGGCAATCAGCCCCAGCATTTT
TRBD1	14	TRBV28	TRBJ1-5	few	CASSSGDSDWTQHF	TGTGCCAGCAGTTCCGGGGACAGCGACTGGACCCAGCATTTT
.	13	TRBV30	TRBJ1-2	.	CAWSVGGAYGYTF	TGTGCCTGGAGTGTAGGGGGAGCTTATGGCTACACCTTC
TRBD1	14	TRBV5-1	TRBJ2-5	.	CASSGGQGVETQYF	TGCGCCAGCAGCGGGGGACAGGGGGTAGAGACCCAGTACTTC
TRBD1	12	TRBV6-5	TRBJ1-1	.	CAGQGGDTEAFF	TGTGCCGGACAGGGGGGGGACACTGAAGCTTTCTTT
.	15	TRBV5-1	TRBJ2-6	.	CASSLQGTGANVLTF	TGCGCCAGCAGCTTACAGGGAACTGGGGCCAACGTCCTGACTTTC
TRBD2	11	TRBV30	TRBJ2-1	.	CALAGWHEQFF	TGTGCGTTAGCGGGATGGCATGAGCAGTTCTTC
.	12	TRBV29-1	TRBJ1-2	once	CSVAKGEYGYTF	TGCAGCGTTGCTAAAGGAGAATATGGCTACACCTTC
.	12	TRBV6-5	TRBJ2-5	.	CASSQTEETQYF	TGTGCCAGCAGCCAGACAGAAGAGACCCAGTACTTC
.	13	TRBV19	TRBJ1-1	few	CASSISLNTEAFF	TGTGCCAGTAGTATATCGTTGAACACTGAAGCTTTCTTT
.	12	TRBV2	TRBJ1-2	.	CASSTGFEGYTF	TGTGCCAGCAGTACAGGGTTCGAAGGCTACACCTTC
.	14	TRBV10-3	TRBJ1-2	once	CAISGTGSHYGYTF	TGTGCCATCAGTGGAACAGGGAGCCACTATGGCTACACCTTC
.	12	TRBV19	TRBJ1-4	.	CASKSNSEKLFF	TGTGCCAGTAAGTCCAACAGCGAAAAACTGTTTTTT
TRBD1	14	TRBV7-2	TRBJ1-1	.	CASSLGRTGSEAFF	TGTGCCAGCAGCTTAGGAAGGACAGGGTCTGAAGCTTTCTTT
TRBD2	15	TRBV28	TRBJ2-7	.	CASSSGLVLLGEQYF	TGTGCCAGCAGCTCGGGACTAGTTTTATTGGGCGAGCAGTACTTC
.	13	TRBV7-2	TRBJ1-4	.	CASSLSNQEKLFF	TGTGCCAGCAGCTTATCCAATCAGGAAAAACTGTTTTTT
.	14	TRBV7-6	TRBJ1-1	medium-sized	CASSLGRVATEAFF	TGTGCCAGCAGCTTGGGCAGGGTCGCCACTGAAGCTTTCTTT
TRBD1	16	TRBV7-2	TRBJ1-4	.	CASSLERTGEGEKLFF	TGTGCCAGCAGCTTGGAGAGGACAGGGGAAGGAGAAAAACTGTTTTTT
TRBD1	15	TRBV4-1	TRBJ1-6	.	CASSQIGGRNSPLHF	TGCGCCAGCAGCCAAATAGGGGGCCGTAATTCACCCCTCCACTTT
.	13	TRBV2	TRBJ1-1	.	CASTQGESTEAFF	TGTGCCAGCACTCAGGGCGAGAGCACTGAAGCTTTCTTT